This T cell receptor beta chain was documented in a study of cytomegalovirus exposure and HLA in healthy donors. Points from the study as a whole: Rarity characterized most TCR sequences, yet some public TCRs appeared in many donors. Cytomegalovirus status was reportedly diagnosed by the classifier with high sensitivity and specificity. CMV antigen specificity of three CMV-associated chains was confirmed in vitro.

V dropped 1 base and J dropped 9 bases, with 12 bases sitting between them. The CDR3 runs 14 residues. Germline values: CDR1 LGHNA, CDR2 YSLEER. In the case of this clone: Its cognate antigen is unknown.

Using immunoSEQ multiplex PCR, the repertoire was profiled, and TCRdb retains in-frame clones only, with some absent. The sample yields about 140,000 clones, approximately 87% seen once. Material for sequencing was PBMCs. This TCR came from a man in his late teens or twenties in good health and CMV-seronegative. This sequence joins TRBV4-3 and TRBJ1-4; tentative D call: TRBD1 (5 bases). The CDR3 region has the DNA TGCGCCAGCAGCCAAGTTCTGGGGGGGAAAAAACTGTTTTTT. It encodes CASSQVLGGKKLFF.